This T cell receptor (beta chain) was identified in a study of CD8 T cells in ankylosing spondylitis (dated by TCRdb to the late 2010s). For the study in its entirety: To find TCR variants linked to disease, the study profiled T cell receptor beta repertoires in ankylosing spondylitis patients and healthy donors. The full study cohort comprised about 23 ankylosing spondylitis patients and some 110 healthy donors. Samples of peripheral blood were taken, and for ankylosing spondylitis patients, synovial fluid was collected as well. Here is what the overall study found, with its caveats: The disease-linked clones had a CD8+ phenotype and were found at relatively low frequencies in peripheral blood. The disease-linked clones were reported as significantly enriched in matched synovial fluid samples from ankylosing spondylitis patients. Some motif variants were previously reported in synovial fluid and blood of reactive arthritis patients, suggesting common disease-initiation mechanisms. Blood from ankylosing spondylitis patients appeared to be characterized by a TCR beta motif composed of 7 to 9 highly homologous amino acid variants.

The trim is 5 bases for V and 0 bases for J, with a gap of 20 bases between the germline ends. From its cysteine to its phenylalanine, the CDR3 spans 17 amino acids. Just the 51-base CDR3 DNA is kept, in frame starting at base 1. CDR1 SQVTM and CDR2 ANQGSEA were looked up in the germline V gene. The data were produced on an Illumina HiSeq 2500. Quantitative 5'-RACE with molecular barcodes was the method used to prepare the TCR beta libraries. The original methods were these. To identify disease-linked TCR variants, a new computational method was used, one built on a probabilistic model of VDJ rearrangement. In TCRdb, the public reads were trimmed at Q25 with fastp and aligned with MiXCR, with productive beta chains retained. Each record represents a unique CDR3 protein, reported with the most common genes and DNA among its rows. The V and J calls follow TCRdb's processing rather than the paper's. Within this sample are about 300,000 distinct CDR3 sequences, with less than 25% of them counted one time only. The ten largest clonotypes hold 3.5% of the sample.

This clonotype was observed many times. Its antigen has not been determined. There are no base qualities to consult, and no much larger clone falls within one base. This clonotype originated in a female donor with ankylosing spondylitis or in good health (not recorded which). Sequencing was carried out using blood, either unsorted or a sorted T cell fraction (not recorded which). The chain is made from TRBV29-1 and TRBJ2-1, with the D gene not clear enough to name. The CDR3 reads as follows: CSVRAHDLLSSYNEQFF. DNA sequence: TGCAGCGTTCGAGCGCACGACCTCCTGAGCTCCTACAATGAGCAGTTCTTC.